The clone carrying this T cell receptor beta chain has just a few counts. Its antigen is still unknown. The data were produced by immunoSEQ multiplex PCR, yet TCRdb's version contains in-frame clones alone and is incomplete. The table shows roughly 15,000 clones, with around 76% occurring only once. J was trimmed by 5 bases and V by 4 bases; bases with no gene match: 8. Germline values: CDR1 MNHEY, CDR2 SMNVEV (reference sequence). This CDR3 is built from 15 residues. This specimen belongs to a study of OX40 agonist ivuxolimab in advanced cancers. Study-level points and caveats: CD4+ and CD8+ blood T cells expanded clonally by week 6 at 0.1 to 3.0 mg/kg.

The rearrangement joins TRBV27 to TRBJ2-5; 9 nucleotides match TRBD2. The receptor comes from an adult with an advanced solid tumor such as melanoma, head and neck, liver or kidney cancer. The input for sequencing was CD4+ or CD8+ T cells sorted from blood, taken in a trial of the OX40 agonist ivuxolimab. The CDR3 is CASSSVSGGGETQYF. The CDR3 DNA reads TGTGCCAGCAGTTCTGTTAGCGGGGGCGGGGAGACCCAGTACTTC.